Listed below are T cell receptor beta chains from one sample, sequenced in a study of cytomegalovirus exposure and HLA in healthy donors. The assay was immunoSEQ multiplex PCR, and TCRdb's table has in-frame clones only and misses some. Of 90,000 to 120,000 clones in the sample, around 80% were seen once. The sequenced material came from PBMCs. The receptors originated from a male donor in good health and CMV-seropositive. Each CDR3 is given without its conserved first and last residue.

>TRBV4-1|TRBJ2-7
ASSQSEGDYYEQY
>TRBV10-3|TRBJ2-7
AISGGQGQTGDEQY
>TRBV25-1|TRBJ2-7
ASHETSGGSYEQY
>TRBV6-6|TRBJ2-3
ASSYIAGDWDTQY
>TRBV5-1|TRBJ2-3
ASSLGRRPRADTQY
>TRBV28|TRBJ2-5
ASRIAGEQETQY
>TRBV5-6|TRBJ2-1
ASSSLRSSYNEQF
>TRBV2|TRBJ2-7
ASSVPSGGPSYEQY
>TRBV5-8|TRBJ1-6
ASSLVGRAPLH
>TRBV11-2|TRBJ1-1
ASSLDGQVSNTEAF
>TRBV19|TRBJ2-1
ASSITQRGSNEQF
>TRBV7-2|TRBJ1-2
ASSLAASGTGGGYT
>TRBV6-4|TRBJ2-5
ASSDLWDRYAETQY
>TRBV19|TRBJ2-1
ASSPRAPGTGARDEQF
>TRBV5-6|TRBJ2-7
ASSLHGAFYEQY
>TRBV29-1|TRBJ1-1
SVRRGGAGEAF
>TRBV7-9|TRBJ2-1
ASSLVRGKYNEQF
>TRBV28|TRBJ1-6
ASSSPGQGDSPLH
>TRBV27|TRBJ2-2
ASSLDLGRRSGELF
>TRBV5-4|TRBJ1-2
ASSSGTGLAYGYT
>TRBV4-2|TRBJ2-3
ASSQVPQAPDTQY
>TRBV6-4|TRBJ2-2
AGKEQANTGELF
>TRBV2|TRBJ1-5
ASSEWAGNNQPQH
>TRBV7-9|TRBJ1-1
ASSLVPGTEAF
>TRBV30|TRBJ1-1
AWSGGQGTEAF
>TRBV29-1|TRBJ2-7
SVGRVDEQY
>TRBV30|TRBJ1-1
AWSFLFAGQGENTEAF
>TRBV7-9|TRBJ2-5
ASSLISRKSEETQY
>TRBV9|TRBJ1-2
ASSEGQGNYGYT
>TRBV6-5|TRBJ1-4
ASSYGGVNEKLF
>TRBV29-1|TRBJ1-2
SVEDGGQGARGYT
>TRBV5-1|TRBJ2-5
ASSPLTSGDPRETQY
>TRBV11-3|TRBJ2-3
ASSLDGASGFVGDTQY
>TRBV28|TRBJ2-7
ASSLPGTRVHEQY
>TRBV5-4|TRBJ2-5
ASSPAGGVRETQY
>TRBV30|TRBJ1-1
AWTPGTGGDGEAF
>TRBV6-5|TRBJ2-2
ASSPGGRGTGELF
>TRBV4-2|TRBJ1-2
ASSQTWTGNYGYT
>TRBV5-5|TRBJ1-4
ASSLERGLGEKLF
>TRBV21-1|TRBJ1-1
ASSKSFQFIQGPSVNTEAF
>TRBV9|TRBJ1-1
ASSVEGYTEAF
>TRBV6-1|TRBJ1-1
ASSGRLSGGLPTEAF
>TRBV5-4|TRBJ2-5
AKQVERGPSVETQY
>TRBV6-5|TRBJ1-1
ASSVPGQGAEAF
>TRBV5-6|TRBJ2-5
ASSLLGGTGLGETQY
>TRBV5-1|TRBJ2-7
ASSLRTAGGLTAYEQY
>TRBV27|TRBJ2-7
ASSDLTGPAEQY
>TRBV7-2|TRBJ1-6
ASSLGQGQNSPLH